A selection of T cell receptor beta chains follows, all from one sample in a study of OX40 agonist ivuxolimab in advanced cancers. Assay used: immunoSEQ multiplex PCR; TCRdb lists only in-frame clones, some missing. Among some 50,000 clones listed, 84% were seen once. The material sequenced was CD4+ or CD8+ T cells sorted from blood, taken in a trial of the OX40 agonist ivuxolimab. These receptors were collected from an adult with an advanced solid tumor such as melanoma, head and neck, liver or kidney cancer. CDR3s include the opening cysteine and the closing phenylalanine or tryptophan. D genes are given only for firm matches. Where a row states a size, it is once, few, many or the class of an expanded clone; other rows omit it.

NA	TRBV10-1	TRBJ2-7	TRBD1	TGCGCCAGCCTTTCAATGACAGGGGTGTCCTACGAGCAGTACTTC	CASLSMTGVSYEQYF
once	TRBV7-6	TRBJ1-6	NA	TGTGCCAGCAGCCTCGGGGGGTTGGGATCACCCCTCCACTTT	CASSLGGLGSPLHF
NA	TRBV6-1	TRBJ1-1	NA	TGTGCCAGCAGTCCCCAGGGGCGACAGAGCACTGAAGCTTTCTTT	CASSPQGRQSTEAFF
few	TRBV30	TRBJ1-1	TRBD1	TGTGCCTGGAGTGAGGGACAGCCAAACACTGAAGCTTTCTTT	CAWSEGQPNTEAFF
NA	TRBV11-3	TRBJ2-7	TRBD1	TGTGCCAGCAGCTTACTTCCACAGGGACAGTACGAGCAGTACTTC	CASSLLPQGQYEQYF
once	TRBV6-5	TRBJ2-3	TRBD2	TGTGCCAGCAAATGGGGCGGGGGAATCACAGATACGCAGTATTTT	CASKWGGGITDTQYF
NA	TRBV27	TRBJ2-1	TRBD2	TGTGCCAGCAGTCTAGGGACTAGCGGGGGCTACAATGAGCAGTTCTTC	CASSLGTSGGYNEQFF
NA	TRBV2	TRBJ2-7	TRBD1	TGTGCCAGCAGTCCTACGGGACAGGGTGACGAGCAGTACTTC	CASSPTGQGDEQYF
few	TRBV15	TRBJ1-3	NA	TGTGCCACCAGCAGAGCGGCTTTCTCTGGAAACACCATATATTTT	CATSRAAFSGNTIYF
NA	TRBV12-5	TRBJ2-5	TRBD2	TGTGCTAGTGCCAAACTAGCGGGAGTTGGTGAGACCCAGTACTTC	CASAKLAGVGETQYF
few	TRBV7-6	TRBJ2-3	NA	TGTGCCAGCAGCCCTGGGGCAAATACGCAGTATTTT	CASSPGANTQYF
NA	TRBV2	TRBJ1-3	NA	TGTGCCAGCAGTGAATATCGGGCCTATACTGGAAACACCATATATTTT	CASSEYRAYTGNTIYF
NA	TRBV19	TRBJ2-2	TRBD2	TGTGCCACCAAGACTAGCGGGAGAGGTAACACCGGGGAGCTGTTTTTT	CATKTSGRGNTGELFF
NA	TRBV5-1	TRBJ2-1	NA	TGCGCCAGCAGCTTGGAAGGGTCCGGCTACAATGAGCAGTTCTTC	CASSLEGSGYNEQFF
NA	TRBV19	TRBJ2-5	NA	TGTGCCAGTAGCCCAATGGGGGGCGTGCAAGAGACCCAGTACTTC	CASSPMGGVQETQYF
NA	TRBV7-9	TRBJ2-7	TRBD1	TGTGCCAGCAGCCGGCTGTGGGACAGAAACTACGAGCAGTACTTC	CASSRLWDRNYEQYF
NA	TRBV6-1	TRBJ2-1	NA	TGTGCCAGCAGTGCTAGCAGCCCGAGCTCCTACAATGAGCAGTTCTTC	CASSASSPSSYNEQFF
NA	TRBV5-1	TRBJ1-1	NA	TGCGCCAGCAGCTTGGTCGGGGCGAACACTGAAGCTTTCTTT	CASSLVGANTEAFF
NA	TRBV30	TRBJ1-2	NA	TGTGCCTGGAGTGCGGGATTTTCCTATGGCTACACCTTC	CAWSAGFSYGYTF
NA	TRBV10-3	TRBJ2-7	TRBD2	TGTGCCATCAGCGCCGCGGGGGGAGCACCAACCGCTGGTTCCTACGAGCAGTACTTC	CAISAAGGAPTAGSYEQYF
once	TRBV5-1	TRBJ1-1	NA	TGCGCCAGCAGCCCGGTCACGGGTATGAACACTGAAGCTTTCTTT	CASSPVTGMNTEAFF
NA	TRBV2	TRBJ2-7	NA	TGTGCCAGCAGCCCAAATTACGAGCAGTACTTC	CASSPNYEQYF
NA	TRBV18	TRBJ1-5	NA	TGTGCCAGCTCACCCCGCCACGGGGGTGGTCAGCCCCAGCATTTT	CASSPRHGGGQPQHF
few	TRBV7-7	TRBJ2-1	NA	TGTGCCAGCAGCTTAACGGGTTCCGATTTCGAGCAGTTCTTC	CASSLTGSDFEQFF
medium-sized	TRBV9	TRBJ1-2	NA	TGTGCCAGCAGCGTATCAGGGATCAACTATGGCTACACCTTC	CASSVSGINYGYTF
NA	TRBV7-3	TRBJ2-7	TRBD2	TGTGCCAGCAGCTTACAAGCTAGCGGGTACACGGACGAGCAGTACTTC	CASSLQASGYTDEQYF
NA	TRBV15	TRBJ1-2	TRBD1	TGTGCCACCAGCAGAGGGGGACAGAACTATGGCTACACCTTC	CATSRGGQNYGYTF
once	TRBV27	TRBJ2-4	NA	TGTGCCAGCAGTCCCCGTGGGGCAGGGACTCTAGCCAAAAACATTCAGTACTTC	CASSPRGAGTLAKNIQYF
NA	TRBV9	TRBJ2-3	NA	TGTGCCAGCAGCGTAGCTGAAGATACGCAGTATTTT	CASSVAEDTQYF
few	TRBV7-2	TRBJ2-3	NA	TGTGCCAGCAGCCCCGGGACCGGCCCGAGTGGCACAGATACGCAGTATTTT	CASSPGTGPSGTDTQYF
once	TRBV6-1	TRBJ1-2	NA	TGTGCCAGCAGTGATTTTCAGGGCCCAAACTATGGCTACACCTTC	CASSDFQGPNYGYTF
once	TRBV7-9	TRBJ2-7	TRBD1	TGTGCCAGCAGCTTAGCCAGGGGGAGCTCCTACGAGCAGTACTTC	CASSLARGSSYEQYF
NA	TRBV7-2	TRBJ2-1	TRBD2	TGTGCCAGCAGCTTAGAAGGGACTAGCGGATACAATGAGCAGTTCTTC	CASSLEGTSGYNEQFF
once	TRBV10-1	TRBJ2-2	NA	TGCGCCAGCAGTGAGTCCGACATTAACACCGGGGAGCTGTTTTTT	CASSESDINTGELFF
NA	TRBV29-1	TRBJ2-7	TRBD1	TGCAGCGTTTACGCAGGGGGCGCCTACGAGCAGTACTTC	CSVYAGGAYEQYF
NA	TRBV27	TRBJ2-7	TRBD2	TGTGCCAGCAGTGATTCCTCACTAGCGGGAGTGCTCGAGCAGTACTTC	CASSDSSLAGVLEQYF
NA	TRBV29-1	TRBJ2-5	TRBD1	TGCAGCGTTGCCGGGACAGGGGAGACCCAGTACTTC	CSVAGTGETQYF